This T cell receptor (beta chain) was observed in a study of cytomegalovirus exposure and HLA in healthy donors. The wider study: Genetic ancestry analysis placed around four fifths of the roughly 400 donors that were genotyped in the Caucasian-associated cluster. Whole-study results and caveats: The study labeled 164 TCR beta chains cytomegalovirus-associated.

This CDR3 is built from 13 residues. Trimming cost V 7 bases and J 1 base, with 10 bases left between them. Germline V CDR1 and CDR2: MNHEY, SMNVEV (reference sequence). This clone was counted between two and nine times. Its antigen is still unknown. The PCR contained 60 Vbeta and 13 Jbeta primers. Some clones are missing from TCRdb's copy, which holds only in-frame ones; the method was immunoSEQ multiplex PCR. This table has roughly 120,000 clones, 60% to 85% appearing once. Sequences were obtained from PBMCs. The chain uses TRBV27 and TRBJ1-1; no clear D gene. The TCR originated in a woman under 30 in good health and CMV-seronegative. The CDR3 region is CASTTNENTEAFF. CDR3 nucleotides: TGTGCCAGCACCACAAATGAGAACACTGAAGCTTTCTTT.